These 24 T cell receptor beta chains came from one sample sequenced in a study of T cells after posttransplantation cyclophosphamide. Clones were sequenced by immunoSEQ multiplex PCR, and TCRdb holds only the in-frame ones, with some missing. Among about 9,100 clones, roughly 98% were seen once, and the ten largest hold roughly 0.27%. Material for sequencing was naive CD8+ T cells sorted from PBMCs. The receptor source for this set is a man over 45 in good health, CMV-negative, and a related stem cell transplant donor.

The gene calls are TRBV19 and TRBJ2-7; D may be TRBD1 (5 bases). V lost 3 bases and J lost 4, with 10 bases in between. This CDR3 has 13 amino acids. Per the germline V gene, CDR1 is LNHDA and CDR2 is SQIVND (reference sequence). The CDR3 DNA is TGTGCCAGTAGTATTGCAGACAGATACGAGCAGTACTTC. It encodes CASSIADRYEQYF.

The V call is TRBV7-2, the J call TRBJ2-1; 13 bases are a match to TRBD2. The germline CDR1 and CDR2 sequences are SGHTA and FQGNSA. The junction had 3 bases not matched to a gene; V was cut back by 3 bases and J by 7 bases. This CDR3 region has 15 residues. The CDR3 DNA reads TGTGCCAGCAGCTTGTGGACTAGCGGGAGAAATGAGCAGTTCTTC. This sequence encodes CASSLWTSGRNEQFF.

This clone was seen once. This chain links TRBV4-3 with TRBJ2-2, with TRBD1 as a possible D gene (7 bases). Between the trimmed V and J ends, which lost 0 bases and 6 bases, there was a span of 11 bases. Germline V lookup: CDR1 LGHNA, CDR2 YSLEER. The CDR3 is 15 amino acids. The CDR3 here is CASSQDRGTAGELFF. CDR3 sequence (DNA): TGCGCCAGCAGCCAAGATCGGGGGACAGCCGGGGAGCTGTTTTTT.

The chain uses TRBV9 and TRBJ2-3; 11 positions agree with TRBD2. The CDR3 covers 15 residues. Germline V CDR1 and CDR2: SGDLS, YYNGEE. V lost 4 bases and J lost 4; bases outside the gene matches: 5. CDR3 DNA: TGTGCCAGCAGCAAAGGACTAGCGGGTGCAGATACGCAGTATTTT. Protein: CASSKGLAGADTQYF.

The chain joins TRBV5-5 to TRBJ2-5; a weak D match, TRBD2 (6 bases). This CDR3 spans 15 amino acids. The V end lost 5 bases, the J end lost 5 bases, and 19 bases lay between the germline ends. Germline CDR1 is SGHKS and CDR2 is YYEKEE (reference sequence). The CDR3 DNA sequence: TGTGCCAGCAGTCCTGCAAGGGGCCGGGGGGAGACCCAGTACTTC. The encoded protein is CASSPARGRGETQYF.

The V and J genes are TRBV27 and TRBJ1-1; the D is unclear. Looked up from germline, CDR1 is MNHEY and CDR2 is SMNVEV (reference sequence). Trimming left V 7 bases short and J 5 bases short, with 11 bases between. This CDR3 is 12 amino acids long. The chain's CDR3 is CASITGGTEAFF. The CDR3, as DNA: TGTGCCAGCATAACGGGTGGGACTGAAGCTTTCTTT.

This rearrangement joins TRBV18 to TRBJ1-1; D possibly corresponds to TRBD1 (5 bases). Deletions cut 2 bases from V and 1 base from J, with 11 bases between. Germline values: CDR1 KGHSH, CDR2 LQKENI. The CDR3 is made up of 15 amino acids. CDR3 sequence: CASSPADTRNTEAFF. For the CDR3, the DNA is TGTGCCAGCTCACCAGCGGACACCCGGAACACTGAAGCTTTCTTT.

J is TRBJ2-2 and V is TRBV10-2; 9 positions match TRBD1. Germline V gene lookup returns CDR1 WSHSY and CDR2 SAAADI. This CDR3 region has 14 residues. J lost 4 bases, V lost 6 bases, and 3 bases had no gene match. The CDR3 is CASRGQGTTGELFF. For the CDR3, the DNA is TGCGCCAGCAGAGGACAGGGGACCACCGGGGAGCTGTTTTTT.

This chain joins TRBV10-3 and TRBJ2-7, with D unresolved. Germline-derived CDR1 and CDR2 are ENHRY and SYGVKD. The CDR3 runs 12 residues. Trimming removed 11 bases from V and 7 bases from J, with 18 bases in between. The CDR3 here is CAPAPGFQEQYF. The CDR3 DNA follows: TGTGCCCCAGCCCCAGGCTTTCAAGAGCAGTACTTC.

The J gene is TRBJ2-2, the V gene TRBV9, with TRBD2 matching 7 bases. CDR3 length: 13 amino acids. Germline V gene sequence: CDR1 SGDLS, CDR2 YYNGEE. V trimming: 3 bases; J trimming: 6 bases; junction bases outside the gene matches: 2. The CDR3 nucleotides read TGTGCCAGCAGCGCTGGGGGGGCCGGGGAGCTGTTTTTT. As protein: CASSAGGAGELFF.

This rearrangement joins TRBV19 to TRBJ2-7; weak D call: TRBD1 (6 bases). The CDR3 is made up of 15 amino acids. Trimming shortened V by 3 bases and J by 3 bases, and 15 bases separated the two germline ends. Per germline, CDR1 LNHDA and CDR2 SQIVND (reference sequence). The CDR3, as DNA: TGTGCCAGTAGTATCCGGGGTCGGGACATCTACGAGCAGTACTTC. Encoded protein: CASSIRGRDIYEQYF.

The chain has TRBV6-1 and TRBJ2-7; D is perhaps TRBD1 (6 bases). The germline gives CDR1 MNHNS, CDR2 SASEGT. The CDR3 consists of 13 residues. Trimming stripped 1 base from V and 3 bases from J, with 7 bases between. Written as DNA, the CDR3 is TGTGCCAGCAGTGAAGTCAGGGGCTACGAGCAGTACTTC. Translation gives CASSEVRGYEQYF.

The genes are TRBV15 and TRBJ2-7; perhaps TRBD2 as D (6 bases). V lost 1 base and J lost 1, with 8 bases in between. CDR3 size: 14 residues. Germline values: CDR1 LNHNV, CDR2 YYDKDF (reference sequence). The CDR3 protein is CATSRGAGSYEQYF. The CDR3 coding sequence is TGTGCCACCAGCAGAGGGGCGGGGTCCTACGAGCAGTACTTC.

This rearrangement joins TRBV4-1 to TRBJ2-7; possible D gene TRBD1, 5 bases. CDR3 size: 14 residues. V dropped 1 base and J dropped 2 bases, with 9 bases sitting between them. CDR1 and CDR2 from the germline V gene are MGHRA and YSYEKL. The CDR3 loop reads CASSQVKGPYEQYF. The CDR3 nucleotides are TGCGCCAGCAGCCAAGTCAAGGGGCCCTACGAGCAGTACTTC.

V gene TRBV15 combines with J gene TRBJ2-6, with TRBD2 identical over 7 bases. V lost 8 bases to trimming and J lost 2 bases; unmatched junction nucleotides: 3. The CDR3 is 14 residues long. Germline CDR1 is LNHNV and CDR2 is YYDKDF (reference sequence). The CDR3 DNA reads as TGTGCCACCTACGCGGGGGCTGGGGCCAACGTCCTGACTTTC. This translates into CATYAGAGANVLTF. The full variable domain, rest sourced from reference TRBV15 and TRBJ2-6, is DAMVIQNPRYQVTQFGKPVTLSCSQTLNHNVMYWYQQKSSQAPKLLFHYYDKDFNNEADTPDNFQSRRPNTSFCFLDIRSPGLGDTAMYLCATYAGAGANVLTFGAGSRLTVL.

The sample holds one count of this clone. At one end, the junction sequence differs from germline, possibly due to a read error. The chain carries TRBV11-2 and TRBJ1-1; weak D call: TRBD1 (6 bases). CDR1 is SGHAT, CDR2 FQNNGV, per germline. The CDR3 runs to 16 residues. Here the CDR3 DNA reads TGTGCCAGCAGCCTAGATACGGACAGCTGGGGGACTGAAGCTTTCTTT. Protein: CASSLDTDSWGTEAFF.

The chain recombines TRBV12-5 with TRBJ2-1; D is uncertain. The germline V gene encodes CDR1 LGHNT and CDR2 FRNRAP. The CDR3 consists of 13 residues. Between the trimmed V and J ends, which lost 1 base and 5 bases, there was a span of 6 bases. This CDR3 reads CASGLGRDNEQFF. The CDR3 region has the DNA TGTGCTAGTGGTTTGGGTCGGGACAATGAGCAGTTCTTC.

The chain combines TRBV5-1 with TRBJ1-6, with 9 bases aligning to TRBD1. Germline V gene lookup returns CDR1 SGHRS and CDR2 YFSETQ. J lost 9 bases, V lost 4 bases, and 5 bases had no gene match. The length of the CDR3 is 14 residues. DNA of the CDR3: TGCGCCAGCAGCACCTGGACAGGGGCTTCACCCCTCCACTTT. Its protein is CASSTWTGASPLHF.

The rearrangement joins TRBV7-6 to TRBJ2-5; D might be TRBD1 (6 bases). Trimming left V 0 bases short and J 1 base short, with 21 bases between. This CDR3 comprises 19 residues. The germline V gene has CDR1 SGHVS and CDR2 FNYEAQ. CDR3 loop: CASSLALPGQTRGQETQYF. CDR3 nucleotide sequence: TGTGCCAGCAGCTTAGCCCTCCCCGGACAGACGAGGGGCCAAGAGACCCAGTACTTC. The full variable domain, completed using reference TRBV7-6 and TRBJ2-5, is GAGVSQSPRYKVTKRGQDVALRCDPISGHVSLYWYRQALGQGPEFLTYFNYEAQQDKSGLPNDRFSAERPEGSISTLTIQRTEQRDSAMYRCASSLALPGQTRGQETQYFGPGTRLLVL.

The V gene is TRBV5-6, the J gene TRBJ2-1, with 9 positions matching TRBD2. In germline, CDR1 is SGHDT, CDR2 YYEEEE. This CDR3 comprises 15 residues. V was pared by 6 bases and J by 4 bases, with 8 bases of the junction left unmatched. CDR3: CASTPGTSLYNEQFF. The DNA for the CDR3 is TGTGCCAGCACCCCCGGGACTAGCTTATACAATGAGCAGTTCTTC.

The V call is TRBV9, the J call TRBJ2-7, with TRBD1 as a possible D gene (5 bases). This CDR3 spans 17 amino acids. Germline CDR1 and CDR2: SGDLS and YYNGEE. The ends were cut back, 0 bases at V and 1 base at J, with 17 bases in the middle. In DNA, the CDR3 is TGTGCCAGCAGCGTAGCTGGGCAGGGTCCGAGGTCCTACGAGCAGTACTTC. Its protein product is CASSVAGQGPRSYEQYF.

This clone was seen only once. V usage is TRBV6-5 and J usage is TRBJ1-5, with TRBD1 matching 9 bases. With V trimmed by 6 bases and J by 3 bases, 6 bases remained unmatched. CDR3 length equals 15 residues. Germline CDR1 reads MNHEY; CDR2 reads SVGAGI. The CDR3 DNA sequence: TGTGCCAGCAGGTCCGGGACAGGGAACAATCAGCCCCAGCATTTT. It encodes CASRSGTGNNQPQHF.

This clone was detected only once. The chain recombines TRBV19 with TRBJ1-1; 10 bases align to TRBD1. Germline lookup yields CDR1 LNHDA and CDR2 SQIVND (reference sequence). V dropped 4 bases and J dropped 4; count of bases not matched to a gene: 3. The CDR3 length is 14 residues. CDR3 sequence: CASSKGTGATEAFF. The CDR3 bases are TGTGCCAGTAGTAAAGGGACAGGGGCCACTGAAGCTTTCTTT.

The chain is built from TRBV9 and TRBJ2-1, with 8 nucleotides matching TRBD2. The germline V gene has CDR1 SGDLS and CDR2 YYNGEE. Trimming at V came to 3 bases and at J to 0 bases, leaving 2 bases not matched to a gene. The CDR3 has 15 residues. The CDR3 spells CASSAGRVSYNEQFF. Written as DNA, the CDR3 is TGTGCCAGCAGCGCCGGGAGGGTCTCCTACAATGAGCAGTTCTTC. Looking up the rest from reference TRBV9 and TRBJ2-1 gives the full variable domain: DSGVTQTPKHLITATGQRVTLRCSPRSGDLSVYWYQQSLDQGLQFLIQYYNGEERAKGNILERFSAQQFPDLHSELNLSSLELGDSALYFCASSAGRVSYNEQFFGPGTRLTVL.